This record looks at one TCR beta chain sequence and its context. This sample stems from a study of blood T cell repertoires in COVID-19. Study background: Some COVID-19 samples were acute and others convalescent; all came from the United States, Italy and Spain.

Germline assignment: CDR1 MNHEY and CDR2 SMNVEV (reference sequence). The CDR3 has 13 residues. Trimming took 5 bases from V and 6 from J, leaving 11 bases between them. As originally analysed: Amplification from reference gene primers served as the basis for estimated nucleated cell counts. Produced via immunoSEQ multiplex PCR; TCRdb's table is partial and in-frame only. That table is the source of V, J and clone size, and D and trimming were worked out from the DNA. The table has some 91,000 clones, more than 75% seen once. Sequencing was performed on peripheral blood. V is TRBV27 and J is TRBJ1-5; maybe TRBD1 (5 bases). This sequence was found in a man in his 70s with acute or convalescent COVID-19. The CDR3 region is CASSPQGGQPQHF. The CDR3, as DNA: TGTGCCAGCAGTCCGCAGGGAGGTCAGCCCCAGCATTTT.